These 8 T cell receptor beta chains came from one sample sequenced in a study of neurological immune-mediated disorders. Time point meaning: longitudinal time-point 2. TCRdb called the 5' RACE reads again in MiXCR, with one record for every CDR3 protein. The sample holds around 50,000 distinct CDR3 sequences, approximately 14% seen once. The sequenced sample was PBMCs. These receptors were taken from a male donor with HTLV-1-associated myelopathy (HAM/TSP).

This clonotype was seen a single time. The J gene is TRBJ1-2, the V gene TRBV5-1; D is possibly TRBD1 (5 bases). Germline assignment: CDR1 SGHRS and CDR2 YFSETQ. Trimming removed 3 bases at V and 2 bases at J, with 11 bases between. The CDR3 has 14 residues. The CDR3: CASSWIGDNYGYTF. In DNA form, the CDR3 reads TGCGCCAGCAGCTGGATAGGGGACAACTATGGCTACACCTTC.

This clonotype showed up many times. The genes are TRBV3-1 and TRBJ1-1; 9 bases agree with TRBD1. CDR1 is LGHDT, CDR2 YNNKEL, per germline (reference sequence). The CDR3 consists of 13 residues. Trimming at V came to 4 bases and at J to 6 bases, leaving 3 bases not matched to a gene. CDR3 in amino acids: CASSPRQGAEAFF. In nucleotides, the CDR3 is TGTGCCAGCAGCCCCCGACAGGGGGCTGAAGCTTTCTTT.

This clonotype was seen at least ten times. The CDR3 loop reads CSARSDIETQYF. CDR3 sequence (DNA): TGCAGTGCTAGGTCAGATATTGAGACCCAGTACTTC. The chain has TRBV20-1 and TRBJ2-5; D is ambiguous. The CDR3 has 12 residues. V was cut by 3 bases and J by 5 bases, with 10 bases left in between. Germline V gene sequence: CDR1 DFQATT, CDR2 SNEGSKA (reference sequence).

This clonotype was counted ten times or more. The chain uses TRBV4-3 and TRBJ2-1; TRBD2 matches 11 bases. The V gene's germline CDR1 is LGHNA and CDR2 YSLEER. The CDR3 length is 17 residues. Trimming cost V 0 bases and J 4 bases; bases outside gene matches: 5. CDR3 sequence: CASSQERGLAEYNEQFF. As DNA, the CDR3 is TGCGCCAGCAGCCAAGAGAGGGGACTAGCGGAATACAATGAGCAGTTCTTC.

V usage is TRBV7-9 and J usage is TRBJ1-2; D unclear. V shed 0 bases and J shed 6 bases, with 8 bases lying between them. This CDR3 region has 13 residues. Per germline, CDR1 SEHNR and CDR2 FQNEAQ (reference sequence). The CDR3 spells CASSLAVGNGYTF. CDR3 DNA sequence: TGTGCCAGCAGCTTAGCGGTGGGTAATGGCTACACCTTC.

This clonotype was seen repeatedly, ten times or more. The V and J genes are TRBV24-1 and TRBJ2-2, with TRBD1 matching 8 bases. The junction had 0 bases not matched to a gene; V was cut back by 9 bases and J by 1 base. This CDR3 has 13 amino acids. The germline gives CDR1 KGHDR, CDR2 SFDVKD. The CDR3 spells CATGTGNTGELFF. CDR3 DNA: TGTGCCACCGGGACAGGGAACACCGGGGAGCTGTTTTTT.

In this sample, this clonotype turned up many times. A read error may produce the germline difference seen at one junction end. J is TRBJ1-2 and V is TRBV2, with D perhaps TRBD1 (5 bases). Germline V gene data show CDR1 as SNHLY and CDR2 as FYNNEI. CDR3 length: 13 residues. The CDR3 nucleotides read TGTGCCACCAGTCAGACAGTGGACTATGGCTACACCTTC. The encoded protein is CATSQTVDYGYTF. Full variable domain (missing parts from reference TRBV2 and TRBJ1-2): EPEVTQTPSHQVTQMGQEVILRCVPISNHLYFYWYRQILGQKVEFLVSFYNNEISEKSEIFDDQFSVERPDGSNFTLKIRSTKLEDSAMYFCATSQTVDYGYTFGSGTRLTVV.

This CDR3 reads CASRPWRGGYGELFF. The CDR3 DNA reads as TGTGCCAGCAGGCCGTGGCGGGGGGGCTACGGGGAGCTGTTTTTT. The chain combines TRBV12-3 or TRBV12-4 with TRBJ2-2; 9 nucleotides align to TRBD2. CDR3 length: 15 residues. The V gene end was trimmed by 6 bases and the J gene end by 7 bases; junction bases not matched to a gene: 9.